The 6 T cell receptor beta chains below come from one sample, sequenced in a study of Graves' ophthalmopathy and Graves' hyperthyroidism. The sequenced template was RNA, covering the TCR beta CDR3 region. An initial RT-PCR round employing HTBI primers preceded a second-round multiplex PCR. TCRdb reanalysed the multiplex PCR reads using MiXCR and keeps one entry per CDR3 protein. This table holds around 1.1 million distinct CDR3 sequences, less than 45% found once. The specimen was peripheral blood or thyroid tissue (not recorded which). All receptors derive from an adult man with Graves' hyperthyroidism.

This clonotype was seen more than once but under ten times. The chain has TRBV3-1 and TRBJ2-7; a weak D match, TRBD2 (5 bases). Trimming pared 2 bases from V and 2 bases from J, leaving 16 bases between. Germline lookup yields CDR1 LGHDT and CDR2 YNNKEL (reference sequence). This CDR3 is built from 16 residues. CDR3 nucleotides: TGTGCCAGCAGCCAATATAGTACGGCGGGCCCCTACGAGCAGTACTTC. Its translation: CASSQYSTAGPYEQYF.

This clonotype was seen repeatedly, ten times or more. The genes are TRBV7-9 and TRBJ2-7, with D unresolved. This CDR3 has 15 amino acids. Deletions cut 4 bases from V and 3 bases from J, with 16 bases between. Per the germline V gene, CDR1 is SEHNR and CDR2 is FQNEAQ (reference sequence). The CDR3 coding sequence is TGTGCCAGCAGCTCTGCCCCGGGCAGAAGCTACGAGCAGTACTTC. Translating gives CASSSAPGRSYEQYF.

This clonotype was found many times. The chain combines TRBV24-1 with TRBJ1-2; 8 bases agree with TRBD1. The germline V gene encodes CDR1 KGHDR and CDR2 SFDVKD. The CDR3 loop spans 13 amino acids. The J segment lost 6 bases and the V segment lost 4 bases, leaving 3 bases of the junction unmatched. The DNA of the CDR3 is TGTGCCACCAGTGAACAGACAGGGGATGGCTACACCTTC. Protein: CATSEQTGDGYTF.

The table lists this clonotype with many counts. The chain has TRBV20-1 and TRBJ2-5, with 12 bases fitting TRBD2. The germline gives CDR1 DFQATT, CDR2 SNEGSKA (reference sequence). The trim removed 0 bases at V and 4 bases at J, leaving 3 bases unmatched. The CDR3 length is 15 residues. CDR3 protein: CSARELAGGRETQYF. DNA for the CDR3: TGCAGTGCTAGAGAACTAGCGGGGGGACGAGAGACCCAGTACTTC.

The chain carries TRBV29-1 and TRBJ1-5, with 8 bases identical to TRBD1. Per germline, CDR1 SQVTM and CDR2 ANQGSEA. Trimming at V came to 4 bases and at J to 9 bases, leaving 8 bases not matched to a gene. The CDR3 length is 13 residues. For the CDR3, the DNA is TGCAGCGTTGGGACAGGGTACCAGGGGCCCCAGCATTTT. It translates to CSVGTGYQGPQHF. Variable domain in full (rest from reference TRBV29-1 and TRBJ1-5): SAVISQKPSRDICQRGTSLTIQCQVDSQVTMMFWYRQQPGQSLTLIATANQGSEATYESGFVIDKFPISRPNLTFSTLTVSNMSPEDSSIYLCSVGTGYQGPQHFGDGTRLSIL.

The rearrangement links TRBV10-3 to TRBJ1-3; 9 bases map to TRBD1. Germline CDR1 ENHRY, CDR2 SYGVKD. The CDR3 is 15 residues long. The trim removed 2 bases at V and 7 bases at J, leaving 6 bases unmatched. This CDR3 reads CAISETGTGSNTIYF. The CDR3 DNA follows: TGTGCCATCAGTGAGACCGGGACAGGGAGCAACACCATATATTTT.